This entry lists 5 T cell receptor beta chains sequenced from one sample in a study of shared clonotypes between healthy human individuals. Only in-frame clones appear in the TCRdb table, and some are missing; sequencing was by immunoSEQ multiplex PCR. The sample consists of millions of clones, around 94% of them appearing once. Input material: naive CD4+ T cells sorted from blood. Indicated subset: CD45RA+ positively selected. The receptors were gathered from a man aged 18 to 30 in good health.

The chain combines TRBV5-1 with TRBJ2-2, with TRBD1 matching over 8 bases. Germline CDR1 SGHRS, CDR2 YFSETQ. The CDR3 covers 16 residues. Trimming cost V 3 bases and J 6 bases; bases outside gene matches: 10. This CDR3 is CASSSRQGRNAGELFF. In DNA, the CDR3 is TGCGCCAGCAGCTCGCGACAGGGGCGGAATGCCGGGGAGCTGTTTTTT.

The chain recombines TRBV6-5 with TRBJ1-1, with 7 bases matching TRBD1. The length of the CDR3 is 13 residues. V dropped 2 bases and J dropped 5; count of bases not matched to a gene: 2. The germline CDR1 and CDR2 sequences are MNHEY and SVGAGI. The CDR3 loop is CASSYLTGTEAFF. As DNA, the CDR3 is TGTGCCAGCAGTTACCTGACAGGGACTGAAGCTTTCTTT.

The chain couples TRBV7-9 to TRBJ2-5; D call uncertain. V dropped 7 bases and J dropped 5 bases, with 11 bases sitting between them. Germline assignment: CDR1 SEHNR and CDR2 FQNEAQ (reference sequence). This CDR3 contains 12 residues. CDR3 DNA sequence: TGTGCCAGCACCAGCCCCGGGGAGACCCAGTACTTC. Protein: CASTSPGETQYF.

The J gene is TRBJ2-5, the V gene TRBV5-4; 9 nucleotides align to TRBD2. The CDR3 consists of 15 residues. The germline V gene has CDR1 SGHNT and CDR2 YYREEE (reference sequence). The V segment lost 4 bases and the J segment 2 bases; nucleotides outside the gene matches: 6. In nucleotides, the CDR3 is TGTGCCAGCAGCAGACCTAGCGGGGATCAAGAGACCCAGTACTTC. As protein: CASSRPSGDQETQYF.

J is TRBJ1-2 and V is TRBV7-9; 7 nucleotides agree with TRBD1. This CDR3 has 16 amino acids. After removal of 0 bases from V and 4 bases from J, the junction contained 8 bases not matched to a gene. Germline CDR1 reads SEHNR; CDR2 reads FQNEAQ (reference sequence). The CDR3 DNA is TGTGCCAGCAGCTTAGCAGGGGGCAGTTTGAGCTATGGCTACACCTTC. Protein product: CASSLAGGSLSYGYTF.